The 18 T cell receptor beta chains below were found in one sample sequenced in a study of T cell changes during pregnancy in multiple sclerosis. Some clones are missing from TCRdb's copy, which holds only in-frame ones; the method was immunoSEQ multiplex PCR. The table lists roughly 15,000 clones, about 86% of them singletons. The source material was CD8+ T cells from peripheral blood mononuclear cells, sampled in the first trimester of pregnancy. The source of these receptors is a female donor with multiple sclerosis, enrolled in a pregnancy study.

The gene calls are TRBV4-1 and TRBJ2-1; tentatively, D is TRBD2 (6 bases). CDR1 and CDR2 from the germline V gene are MGHRA and YSYEKL. The CDR3 has 17 amino acids. V was pared by 4 bases and J by 3 bases, with 19 bases between. This CDR3 reads CASSPGVRVPDYNEQFF. The CDR3 DNA sequence: TGCGCCAGCAGCCCGGGGGTGAGAGTGCCCGACTACAATGAGCAGTTCTTC.

The chain carries TRBV9 and TRBJ2-5; no reliable D call. The germline V gene has CDR1 SGDLS and CDR2 YYNGEE. The CDR3 extends over 13 amino acids. The V and J ends lost 5 bases and 1 base respectively, with 9 bases between them. This CDR3 is CASSSTAQETQYF. The CDR3 region has the DNA TGTGCCAGCAGTTCGACTGCCCAAGAGACCCAGTACTTC. The full variable domain, its missing parts supplied by reference TRBV9 and TRBJ2-5, is DSGVTQTPKHLITATGQRVTLRCSPRSGDLSVYWYQQSLDQGLQFLIQYYNGEERAKGNILERFSAQQFPDLHSELNLSSLELGDSALYFCASSSTAQETQYFGPGTRLLVL.

The CDR3 DNA reads as TGCGCCAGCAGCCAAGAAGATCCAGGGGCTAGGTATGGAGATACGCAGTATTTT. Encoded protein: CASSQEDPGARYGDTQYF. The genes are TRBV4-1 and TRBJ2-3; possibly TRBD1 for D (6 bases). The CDR3 spans 18 residues. Trimming cost V 0 bases and J 5 bases, with 21 bases left between them. CDR1 MGHRA and CDR2 YSYEKL come from the germline V gene.

The table lists this clone with a count of one. The V call is TRBV28, the J call TRBJ2-3, with a weak D call TRBD1 (5 bases). Germline V gene sequence: CDR1 MDHEN, CDR2 SYDVKM. The CDR3 spans 16 residues. Deletions cut 2 bases from V and 2 bases from J, with 14 bases between. CDR3 coding DNA: TGTGCCAGCAGTTTAGGTGTTGGGGCCCTCACAGATACGCAGTATTTT. Translation: CASSLGVGALTDTQYF. The variable domain in full, completed from reference TRBV28 and TRBJ2-3, reads DVKVTQSSRYLVKRTGEKVFLECVQDMDHENMFWYRQDPGLGLRLIYFSYDVKMKEKGDIPEGYSVSREKKERFSLILESASTNQTSMYLCASSLGVGALTDTQYFGPGTRLTVL.

This sequence joins TRBV28 and TRBJ2-7; TRBD1 matches at 9 bases. Germline-derived CDR1 and CDR2 are MDHEN and SYDVKM. This CDR3 has 17 amino acids. Unmatched junction bases numbered 14, after V lost 2 bases and J lost 6 bases. The DNA for the CDR3 is TGTGCCAGCAGTTTAAGAGGAGGGGACAGGGACCCCCTCGAGCAGTACTTC. It is translated as CASSLRGGDRDPLEQYF.

The chain employs TRBV19 and TRBJ1-1; the D gene is possibly TRBD1 (5 bases). Germline V gives CDR1 LNHDA, CDR2 SQIVND (reference sequence). Trimming removed 3 bases at V and 5 bases at J, with 16 bases between. This CDR3 comprises 15 residues. The DNA of the CDR3 is TGTGCCAGTAGTATTAATGTGGGACTGTGGACTGAAGCTTTCTTT. As protein: CASSINVGLWTEAFF.

The chain is built from TRBV13 and TRBJ2-1, with a weak D call TRBD1 (5 bases). The CDR3 runs 17 residues. The germline V gene encodes CDR1 PRHDT and CDR2 FYEKMQ (reference sequence). Trimming removed 0 bases at V and 0 bases at J, with 12 bases between. CDR3 sequence reads: CASSLGARQGSYNEQFF. The DNA for the CDR3 is TGTGCCAGCAGCTTAGGAGCTCGGCAGGGCTCCTACAATGAGCAGTTCTTC.

The chain carries TRBV5-5 and TRBJ1-2; 7 bases are shared with TRBD1. The CDR3 contains 13 residues. Per the germline V gene, CDR1 is SGHKS and CDR2 is YYEKEE (reference sequence). Trimming at V came to 4 bases and at J to 3 bases, leaving 3 bases not matched to a gene. The DNA for the CDR3 is TGTGCCAGCAGCCTCACAGGGGACTATGGCTACACCTTC. As protein: CASSLTGDYGYTF.

This clone was recorded only once. The chain couples TRBV10-3 to TRBJ1-1; TRBD1 aligns across 7 bases. Germline CDR1 and CDR2: ENHRY and SYGVKD. CDR3 size: 16 residues. After removal of 7 bases from V and 4 bases from J, the junction contained 15 bases not matched to a gene. This chain's CDR3 is CAIKDPDRVKSTEAFF. In DNA form, the CDR3 reads TGTGCCATCAAGGACCCCGACAGGGTTAAAAGCACTGAAGCTTTCTTT.

The V gene is TRBV10-3, the J gene TRBJ1-1, with 8 bases that match TRBD1. CDR1 and CDR2 from the germline V gene are ENHRY and SYGVKD. This CDR3 has 13 residues. Losses at the gene ends were 7 bases for V and 5 bases for J; bases not matched to a gene: 6. The DNA of the CDR3 is TGTGCCATCACCGCAGGGGGCAATACTGAAGCTTTCTTT. This gives the protein CAITAGGNTEAFF.

The gene calls are TRBV21-1 and TRBJ1-6. TRBV21-1 represents a pseudogene. This CDR3 spans 17 amino acids. Here the CDR3 DNA reads TGTGCCAGCAGCAAAGAGCGGGAATCGTCCTATAATTCACCCCTCCACTTT. The encoded protein is CASSKERESSYNSPLHF.

V usage is TRBV13 and J usage is TRBJ1-1; maybe TRBD1 (5 bases). Germline CDR1 and CDR2: PRHDT and FYEKMQ (reference sequence). The CDR3 totals 14 residues. With 1 base removed from V and 1 base from J, the gap between germline ends came to 7 bases. The CDR3 region has the DNA TGTGCCAGCAGCTTAGCACAGGCGAACACTGAAGCTTTCTTT. Residues: CASSLAQANTEAFF.

The CDR3 bases are TGTGCCAGCAGGGCGGGACTAGCGGGAGCGAACACCGGGGAGCTGTTTTTT. The encoded protein is CASRAGLAGANTGELFF. This chain connects TRBV7-6 to TRBJ2-2; the match to TRBD2 covers 14 bases. Germline-derived CDR1 and CDR2 are SGHVS and FNYEAQ. CDR3 size: 17 residues. V shed 6 bases and J 0 bases; nucleotides not matched to a gene: 3.

DNA for the CDR3: TGTGCCAGTAGTCCATATCTGGACAGGGGGCGGGTCACTGAAGCTTTCTTT. This gives the protein CASSPYLDRGRVTEAFF. The chain uses TRBV19 and TRBJ1-1; 11 positions match TRBD1. Per the germline V gene, CDR1 is LNHDA and CDR2 is SQIVND (reference sequence). The trim removed 5 bases at V and 4 bases at J, leaving 12 bases unmatched. There are 17 residues in the CDR3.

The chain employs TRBV7-9 and TRBJ2-1; TRBD1 agrees at 8 bases. The V and J ends lost 5 bases and 7 bases, in that order; junction bases with no gene match: 1. CDR3 length: 12 residues. Germline assignment: CDR1 SEHNR and CDR2 FQNEAQ (reference sequence). CDR3 protein: CASSQGANEQFF. DNA for the CDR3: TGTGCCAGCAGCCAGGGGGCAAATGAGCAGTTCTTC.

Only a few counts were recorded for this clone. V gene TRBV30 combines with J gene TRBJ1-2, with 7 bases matching TRBD1. CDR3 length equals 10 residues. Germline assignment: CDR1 GTSNPN and CDR2 SVGIG (reference sequence). Trimming took 7 bases from V and 5 from J; bases not matched to a gene: 1. The CDR3, as DNA: TGTGCCTACAGGGGTTATGGCTACACCTTC. Translated: CAYRGYGYTF.

The chain is built from TRBV7-9 and TRBJ2-1, with 10 bases aligning to TRBD2. V gave up 4 bases and J gave up 3 bases; unmatched junction bases: 6. CDR3 size: 16 residues. The germline V gene has CDR1 SEHNR and CDR2 FQNEAQ (reference sequence). The CDR3 region has the DNA TGTGCCAGCAGCTCGCCTAGCGGGGGCATCTACAATGAGCAGTTCTTC. As protein: CASSSPSGGIYNEQFF.

The gene calls are TRBV10-3 and TRBJ1-5; D is unresolved. Germline CDR1 ENHRY, CDR2 SYGVKD. CDR3 length: 15 amino acids. Trimming removed 2 bases from V and 0 bases from J, with 8 bases in between. Here the CDR3 reads CAISERRDSNQPQHF. The CDR3 nucleotides read TGTGCCATCAGTGAGCGCCGGGATAGCAATCAGCCCCAGCATTTT.